This section outlines one T cell receptor (beta chain) sequence together with its context. The antigen is unknown. For the second PCR, which ran for about 6 to 11 cycles, a sample-barcoded 5' primer and a J-beta primer mix were used. TCRdb independently ran MiXCR on the 5' RACE reads; one entry per CDR3 protein. The repertoire holds around 970,000 distinct CDR3 sequences, just over 50% seen once, with around a fifth in the top ten. Drawn from each donor were approximately 9.2 milliliters of peripheral blood. The record originates from a study of blood T cells in healthy people across ages. General observations from the study: TCR beta diversity per million T cells fell roughly linearly with age. Leaving the PBMCs unsorted stopped any conclusive comparison of naive versus antigen-experienced cells. Diversity estimates from one million T cells were considered underestimates.

Germline lookup yields CDR1 DFQATT and CDR2 SNEGSKA (reference sequence). The CDR3 has 14 amino acids. Trimming pared 0 bases from V and 4 bases from J, leaving 10 bases between. The TCR comes from a woman in her sixties in good health. This rearrangement joins TRBV20-1 to TRBJ2-1; weak D call: TRBD2 (5 bases). Specimen: blood. CDR3 sequence reads: CSARDPEGYNEQFF. CDR3 DNA: TGCAGTGCTAGAGATCCTGAGGGTTACAATGAGCAGTTCTTC.